The source of this T cell receptor (beta chain) is a study of shared T cell receptors in the human thymus. TCRdb's copy holds only in-frame clones and misses some; the assay was immunoSEQ multiplex PCR. This sample has hundreds of thousands of clones, with around 78% found just once. J gave up 2 bases and V 5 bases, and 8 bases lay outside the gene matches. CDR1 is PRHDT and CDR2 is FYEKMQ in the germline V gene (reference sequence). The CDR3 loop spans 15 amino acids. This sample was also put to use in a study of human thymus T cells. As that report states: Related research described strongly overlapping thymic repertoires in unrelated people.

Sample: thymocytes. The TCR was taken from a boy under three years old with a congenital heart defect. This chain joins TRBV13 and TRBJ2-7, with 8 bases fitting TRBD1. CDR3 nucleotide sequence: TGTGCCAGCAGCGAAGGACAGGGACGGGCCTACGAGCAGTACTTC. Translation: CASSEGQGRAYEQYF.